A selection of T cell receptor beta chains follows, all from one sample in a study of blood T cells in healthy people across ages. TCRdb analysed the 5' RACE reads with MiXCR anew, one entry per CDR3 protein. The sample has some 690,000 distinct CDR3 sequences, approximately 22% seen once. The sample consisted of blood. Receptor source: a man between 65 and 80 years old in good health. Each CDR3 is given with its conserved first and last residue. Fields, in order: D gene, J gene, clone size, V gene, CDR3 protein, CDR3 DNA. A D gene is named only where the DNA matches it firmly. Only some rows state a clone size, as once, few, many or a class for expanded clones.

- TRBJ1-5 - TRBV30 CAWSVGDTSNQPQHF TGTGCCTGGAGTGTAGGGGACACTAGCAATCAGCCCCAGCATTTT
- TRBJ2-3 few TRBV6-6 CASNVPGTDTQYF TGTGCCAGCAACGTACCGGGCACAGATACGCAGTATTTT
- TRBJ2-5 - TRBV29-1 CSVIVQGTQYF TGCAGCGTTATAGTCCAAGGGACCCAGTACTTC
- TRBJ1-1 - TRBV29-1 CSVEDSGENTEAFF TGCAGCGTTGAAGATTCAGGGGAAAACACTGAAGCTTTCTTT
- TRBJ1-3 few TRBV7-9 CASSSQKTGNTIYF TGTGCCAGCAGCTCTCAGAAAACTGGAAACACCATATATTTT
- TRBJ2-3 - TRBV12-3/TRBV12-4 CASSLATSGPWDTQYF TGTGCCAGCAGTTTAGCTACCTCGGGCCCGTGGGATACGCAGTATTTT
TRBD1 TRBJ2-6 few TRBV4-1 CASSQDSGGGANVLTF TGCGCCAGCAGCCAAGATTCAGGGGGTGGGGCCAACGTCCTGACTTTC
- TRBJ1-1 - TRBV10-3 CAISRTAEDTEAFF TGTGCCATCAGCCGGACAGCCGAGGACACTGAAGCTTTCTTT
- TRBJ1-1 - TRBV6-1 CASSVPQGMVIF TGTGCCAGCAGTGTCCCACAGGGAATGGTGATCTTT
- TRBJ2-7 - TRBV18 CASSPSQYEQYF TGTGCCAGCTCACCATCTCAGTACGAGCAGTACTTC
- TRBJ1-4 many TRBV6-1 CASSEGRLRRATNEKLFF TGTGCCAGCAGTGAGGGGAGACTGAGGAGGGCAACTAATGAAAAACTGTTTTTT
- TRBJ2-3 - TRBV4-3 CASSQESSRTDTQYF TGCGCCAGCAGCCAAGAGAGTTCGCGCACAGATACGCAGTATTTT